A selection of T cell receptor beta chains follows, all from one sample in a study of CD8+CD57+ T cells in acquired aplastic anemia. TCRdb analysed the reads with MiXCR anew, one entry per CDR3 protein. The table records 200,000 to 250,000 distinct CDR3 sequences, approximately 60% of them present only once. Sequenced material: sorted CD4+, CD8+, or CD8+CD57+ T cells (not recorded which) from PBMCs. The receptors derive from a human donor with aplastic anemia. The CDR3 runs from the conserved cysteine through the conserved F or W. A D gene is named only where the DNA matches it firmly. Not all rows give a size; the values are once, few, many and, for expanded clones, a class.

many	TRBJ2-3	TRBD2	TRBV6-1	CASESGGADTQYF	TGTGCTAGCGAGAGTGGGGGGGCAGATACGCAGTATTTT
.	TRBJ1-4	.	TRBV15	CATSRDRGGEKLFF	TGTGCCACCAGCAGAGATCGGGGGGGTGAAAAACTGTTTTTT
.	TRBJ1-1	.	TRBV15	CATRGPGTEAFF	TGTGCCACCAGGGGCCCGGGGACTGAAGCTTTCTTT
.	TRBJ1-5	.	TRBV10-3	CAISESGDQPQHF	TGTGCCATCAGTGAGTCTGGGGATCAGCCCCAGCATTTT
.	TRBJ1-1	TRBD1	TRBV5-5	CASSWTTGMSGAFF	TGTGCCAGCAGCTGGACGACAGGGATGAGTGGGGCTTTCTTT
few	TRBJ2-3	TRBD1	TRBV2	CASRGTGDTDTQYF	TGTGCCAGCAGAGGGACAGGGGACACAGATACGCAGTATTTT
few	TRBJ2-3	.	TRBV20-1	CSARERGGTDTQYF	TGCAGTGCTAGAGAAAGGGGGGGCACAGATACGCAGTATTTT
.	TRBJ1-1	.	TRBV9	CASSPVGGGTEAFF	TGTGCCAGCAGCCCCGTCGGAGGGGGCACTGAAGCTTTCTTT
.	TRBJ2-1	TRBD1	TRBV9	CAGSARDRGHYEQFF	TGTGCCGGCAGCGCCAGGGACAGGGGGCACTATGAGCAGTTCTTC
.	TRBJ2-6	.	TRBV15	CATSGTGTPGANVLTF	TGTGCCACCAGCGGAACGGGGACACCTGGGGCCAACGTCCTGACTTTC
few	TRBJ2-1	.	TRBV6-5	CASSYEFNSYNEQFF	TGTGCCAGCAGTTACGAGTTTAACTCCTACAATGAGCAGTTCTTC
many	TRBJ1-3	.	TRBV7-2	CASSLAGSGNTIYF	TGTGCCAGCAGCTTAGCGGGCTCTGGAAACACCATATATTTT
.	TRBJ2-5	.	TRBV10-1	CASSQGPGQETQYF	TGCGCCAGCAGCCAAGGGCCGGGACAAGAGACCCAGTACTTC
.	TRBJ1-1	.	TRBV29-1	CSVRDAGTEAFF	TGCAGCGTCCGGGACGCAGGCACTGAAGCTTTCTTT
.	TRBJ2-4	.	TRBV5-1	CASSDGQGVDIQYF	TGTGCCAGCAGTGATGGGCAGGGAGTGGACATTCAGTACTTC
.	TRBJ2-5	.	TRBV7-6	CASSLAGETQYF	TGTGCCAGCAGCTTAGCAGGGGAGACCCAGTACTTC
many	TRBJ2-1	.	TRBV5-8	CASSLGRDYNEQFF	TGTGCCAGCAGCTTGGGGAGGGACTACAATGAGCAGTTCTTC
.	TRBJ2-7	.	TRBV27	CASSLRTPERPPYEQYF	TGTGCCAGCAGTTTACGGACACCAGAGAGACCGCCCTACGAGCAGTACTTC
.	TRBJ2-1	.	TRBV5-1	CASSLGVGPYNEQFF	TGCGCCAGCAGCTTGGGGGTAGGCCCCTACAATGAGCAGTTCTTC
.	TRBJ2-7	.	TRBV19	CASSTSTASYEQYF	TGTGCCAGTAGTACGTCGACTGCCTCCTACGAGCAGTACTTC
.	TRBJ2-7	TRBD1	TRBV7-2	CASSLTTGIYEQHF	TGTGCCAGCAGTCTCACGACAGGGATCTACGAGCAGCACTTC
few	TRBJ2-6	.	TRBV27	CASSLVHHSGANVLTF	TGTGCCAGCAGTCTGGTTCATCACTCTGGGGCCAACGTCCTGACTTTC
.	TRBJ1-4	TRBD1	TRBV20-1	CSARDRGYEKLFF	TGCAGTGCTCGGGACAGAGGGTACGAAAAACTGTTTTTT
few	TRBJ1-2	.	TRBV7-8	CASSLSGFGYTF	TGTGCCAGCAGCTTATCGGGTTTTGGCTACACCTTC
many	TRBJ2-7	TRBD1	TRBV6-5	CASSLTQTGGTYEQYF	TGTGCCAGCAGCCTAACGCAGACAGGGGGGACCTACGAGCAGTACTTC
.	TRBJ1-2	TRBD1	TRBV7-9	CASRERQGDGYTF	TGTGCCAGCAGGGAACGACAGGGGGACGGCTACACCTTC